This is a list of T cell receptor beta chains from one sample in a study of beta chain features in type 1 diabetes. Here immunoSEQ multiplex PCR was the method, and the copy in TCRdb shows in-frame clones only, minus some. Of 430,000 or so clones listed, more than 9.5% were seen once; the top ten hold about 0.042%. Material: naive CD4+ T cells from blood. All receptors come from a young woman in good health. The CDR3 runs from the conserved cysteine through the conserved F or W. Each record gives: J gene, V gene, clone size, CDR3 protein. Clone size is shown for a subset of rows, as once, few, many or a class of expanded clone.

j_gene: TRBJ2-5
v_gene: TRBV10-3
abundance: few
CDR3aa: CAISDSITQYF

j_gene: TRBJ1-1
v_gene: TRBV28
abundance: few
CDR3aa: CASRPFSSRNTEAFF

j_gene: TRBJ1-1
v_gene: TRBV9
abundance: NA
CDR3aa: CASSLLTRGRGTEAFF

j_gene: TRBJ2-5
v_gene: TRBV5-1
abundance: few
CDR3aa: CASSLLDSQETQYF

j_gene: TRBJ1-4
v_gene: TRBV7-9
abundance: few
CDR3aa: CASSRAEKLFF

j_gene: TRBJ2-3
v_gene: TRBV2
abundance: few
CDR3aa: CVQQGAPLGWQADTQYF

j_gene: TRBJ2-1
v_gene: TRBV11-2
abundance: few
CDR3aa: CASSLGLIGGSGIEQFF

j_gene: TRBJ2-2
v_gene: TRBV2
abundance: NA
CDR3aa: CASSDSGIAGELFF

j_gene: TRBJ1-1
v_gene: TRBV29-1
abundance: few
CDR3aa: CSVEGQGAGRAFF

j_gene: TRBJ2-7
v_gene: TRBV6-5
abundance: NA
CDR3aa: CASSSRTSGSRYEQYF

j_gene: TRBJ2-4
v_gene: TRBV7-9
abundance: NA
CDR3aa: CASSPQGVENIQYF

j_gene: TRBJ2-1
v_gene: TRBV11-2
abundance: few
CDR3aa: CASSLEGYSSSYNEQFF

j_gene: TRBJ1-2
v_gene: TRBV7-2
abundance: NA
CDR3aa: CASSSYALGTGNGYTF

j_gene: TRBJ1-2
v_gene: TRBV7-9
abundance: NA
CDR3aa: CASSLVGTGQDGYTF

j_gene: TRBJ1-2
v_gene: TRBV29-1
abundance: NA
CDR3aa: CSVLENYGYTF

j_gene: TRBJ2-7
v_gene: TRBV18
abundance: NA
CDR3aa: CASSLADTYEQYF

j_gene: TRBJ1-5
v_gene: TRBV2
abundance: few
CDR3aa: CASRWEGAKPQHF

j_gene: TRBJ2-5
v_gene: TRBV18
abundance: NA
CDR3aa: CASSPGTGEETQYF

j_gene: TRBJ2-5
v_gene: TRBV29-1
abundance: NA
CDR3aa: CSVEGLAEETQYF

j_gene: TRBJ1-1
v_gene: TRBV7-3
abundance: few
CDR3aa: CASSSNPGTTEAFF

j_gene: TRBJ2-2
v_gene: TRBV6-6
abundance: NA
CDR3aa: CASSRGRDTGELFF

j_gene: TRBJ2-3
v_gene: TRBV2
abundance: few
CDR3aa: CASRRTEADTQYF

j_gene: TRBJ2-7
v_gene: TRBV14
abundance: many
CDR3aa: CASSQGYEQYF

j_gene: TRBJ2-3
v_gene: TRBV4-3
abundance: NA
CDR3aa: CASSPRRSTTDTQYF